This T cell receptor (beta chain) is from a study of shared clonotypes between healthy human individuals. Study-wide results and caveats: Donor scarcity curtailed the genetic and exposure-history diversity represented herein.

The repertoire was sequenced with immunoSEQ multiplex PCR; TCRdb's copy has only in-frame clones and lacks some. The profile covers approximately 2,000,000 clones, with about 93% appearing a single time and around 1.7% taken by the ten largest. The count of this clone is one. The antigen remains unidentified. The CDR3 length is 16 residues. V lost 5 bases to trimming and J lost 9 bases; unmatched junction nucleotides: 15. Per germline, CDR1 SEHNR and CDR2 FQNEAQ (reference sequence). It was CD45RO-negative cells, positively selected for CCR7, that made up naive CD8 cells, with terminally differentiated effector memory CD45RA+ cells excluded.

This TCR was sampled from a young man in good health. Some clones in this sample may be carry-over from other donors' samples. The specimen sequenced was naive CD8+ T cells from PBMCs. The chain links TRBV7-9 to TRBJ1-2; TRBD1 matches at 10 bases. CDR3 DNA sequence: TGTGCCAGCAGCGGAGCCCCGGGACAGGGGAAAGATAGCTACACCTTC. Protein product: CASSGAPGQGKDSYTF.